A single sample is the source of the 8 T cell receptor beta chains below, sequenced in a study of PD-1 blockade in classical Hodgkin lymphoma. Repertoires were generated with immunoSEQ multiplex PCR, while TCRdb's copy carries only in-frame clones and drops some. The sample carries 150,000 or so clones, approximately 81% recorded once. Each patient relapsed following autologous stem cell transplantation, and prior brentuximab vedotin exposure differed. The input for sequencing was peripheral blood mononuclear cells (PBMCs), taken before the second cycle of nivolumab. The receptors stem from a human donor with classical Hodgkin lymphoma.

A remark on this clone: The same CDR3 is also encoded by other DNA sequences in this sample. The V call is TRBV6-5, the J call TRBJ2-7; 9 nucleotides align to TRBD1. The CDR3 runs 15 residues. V trimming: 6 bases; J trimming: 4 bases; junction bases outside the gene matches: 10. The V gene's germline CDR1 is MNHEY and CDR2 SVGAGI. Here the CDR3 DNA reads TGTGCCAGCAGCCGCCGGGACAGGGTCCGATACGAGCAGTACTTC. It encodes CASSRRDRVRYEQYF.

The chain employs TRBV27 and TRBJ2-3; D call uncertain. The CDR3 extends over 14 amino acids. Per germline, CDR1 MNHEY and CDR2 SMNVEV (reference sequence). Trimming cost V 2 bases and J 0 bases, with 6 bases left between them. Here the CDR3 reads CASSLLVSTDTQYF. CDR3 DNA: TGTGCCAGCAGTTTACTCGTCAGCACAGATACGCAGTATTTT.

This clone was detected many times. V and J are TRBV7-3 and TRBJ2-3; 8 bases line up with TRBD2. The V and J ends lost 4 bases and 5 bases, in that order; junction bases with no gene match: 5. CDR3 length: 14 residues. Germline V CDR1 and CDR2: SGHTA, FQGTGA. This CDR3 reads CASSSTGGLDTQYF. CDR3 DNA sequence: TGTGCCAGCAGCTCCACGGGAGGGTTAGATACGCAGTATTTT.

The CDR3 protein is CASSPGLNSGNTIYF. CDR3 DNA: TGTGCCAGCAGCCCCGGACTGAACTCTGGAAACACCATATATTTT. V is TRBV7-9 and J is TRBJ1-3; no clear D. The germline gives CDR1 SEHNR, CDR2 FQNEAQ (reference sequence). CDR3 length: 15 amino acids. V lost 5 bases and J 0 bases, leaving 11 bases between the germline ends. Combining the CDR3 with reference TRBV7-9 and TRBJ1-3 gives the whole variable domain DTGVSQNPRHKITKRGQNVTFRCDPISEHNRLYWYRQTLGQGPEFLTYFQNEAQLEKSRLLSDRFSAERPKGSFSTLEIQRTEQGDSAMYLCASSPGLNSGNTIYFGEGSWLTVV.

The V call is TRBV7-2, the J call TRBJ2-1; 15 bases line up with TRBD2. This CDR3 comprises 15 residues. V was pared by 1 base and J by 12 bases, with 4 bases of the junction left unmatched. Looked up from germline, CDR1 is SGHTA and CDR2 is FQGNSA. In DNA, the CDR3 is TGTGCCAGCAGCTTAGGGACTAGCGGGGGGGGTACGCAGTTCTTC. It encodes CASSLGTSGGGTQFF.

The V call is TRBV18, the J call TRBJ2-2, with 7 bases lining up with TRBD1. With V trimmed by 1 base and J by 3 bases, 2 bases remained unmatched. The CDR3 runs to 15 residues. CDR1 KGHSH and CDR2 LQKENI come from the germline V gene. The CDR3 DNA sequence: TGTGCCAGCTCACCACAGGGGGCTGACACCGGGGAGCTGTTTTTT. It encodes CASSPQGADTGELFF.

The chain employs TRBV10-3 and TRBJ2-5; D call uncertain. Germline CDR1 is ENHRY and CDR2 is SYGVKD. The V end was cut by 4 bases, the J end by 5 bases, with 5 bases between. The CDR3 is 11 residues long. The CDR3 sequence: CAISAAETQYF. CDR3 DNA: TGTGCCATCAGTGCGGCGGAGACCCAGTACTTC.

This chain connects TRBV11-2 to TRBJ2-5; 8 positions agree with TRBD1. Trimming removed 5 bases from V and 5 bases from J; junction bases left unmatched: 10. The CDR3 extends over 15 amino acids. Germline values: CDR1 SGHAT, CDR2 FQNNGV. CDR3 loop: CASSHDGQGAETQYF. Written as DNA, the CDR3 is TGTGCCAGCAGCCACGATGGGCAGGGGGCTGAGACCCAGTACTTC. The full variable domain, completed using reference TRBV11-2 and TRBJ2-5, is EAGVAQSPRYKIIEKRQSVAFWCNPISGHATLYWYQQILGQGPKLLIQFQNNGVVDDSQLPKDRFSAERLKGVDSTLKIQPAKLEDSAVYLCASSHDGQGAETQYFGPGTRLLVL.